A selection of T cell receptor beta chains follows, all from one sample in a study of T cells after yellow fever vaccination. TCRdb re-called the 5' RACE reads with MiXCR, one entry per CDR3 protein. The sample yields about 510,000 distinct CDR3 sequences, around a fifth seen once. This specimen consisted of PBMCs, obtained roughly 20 days after the first yellow fever vaccination. All receptors derive from a man between 18 and 35 years old who received the YFV17D yellow fever vaccine. Both conserved end residues are part of each CDR3. D genes are given only for firm matches. Clone size, where shown, is once, few, many, or a class for clones that have expanded.

V gene	J gene	clone size	D gene	CDR3 protein	CDR3 DNA
TRBV29-1	TRBJ2-5	few	.	CSVERSSTETQYF	TGCAGCGTTGAAAGGTCTAGTACGGAGACCCAGTACTTC
TRBV6-2/TRBV6-3	TRBJ1-5	few	TRBD1	CARGQRTLYQPQHF	TGTGCCAGGGGACAGCGGACCCTTTATCAGCCCCAGCATTTT
TRBV20-1	TRBJ2-5	.	TRBD1	CSARGDSGRETQYF	TGCAGTGCTAGAGGGGACAGCGGTCGTGAGACCCAGTACTTC
TRBV7-9	TRBJ1-2	.	TRBD1	CASRPINRGRGYTF	TGTGCCAGCAGACCTATTAACAGGGGAAGAGGCTACACCTTC
TRBV7-8	TRBJ1-1	few	.	CASSLAGAPGNTEAFF	TGTGCCAGCAGCTTAGCGGGGGCGCCGGGGAACACTGAAGCTTTCTTT
TRBV5-6	TRBJ2-7	.	.	CASSDPGAIAYEQYF	TGTGCCAGCAGTGACCCTGGGGCAATAGCCTACGAGCAGTACTTC
TRBV12-3/TRBV12-4	TRBJ2-2	few	.	CASSSQRWGTGELFF	TGTGCCAGCAGTTCACAACGATGGGGGACCGGGGAGCTGTTTTTT
TRBV3-1	TRBJ1-3	few	.	CASSQGTRSGNTIYF	TGTGCCAGCAGCCAAGGGACCCGCTCTGGAAACACCATATATTTT
TRBV5-1	TRBJ2-3	.	TRBD1	CASSLTGTGATDTQYF	TGCGCCAGCAGCTTGACTGGGACAGGGGCCACAGATACGCAGTATTTT
TRBV6-5	TRBJ2-3	few	.	CASSYSVGGELTDTQYF	TGTGCCAGCAGTTACTCGGTAGGGGGGGAGCTCACAGATACGCAGTATTTT
TRBV4-3	TRBJ2-2	.	TRBD1	CASNPTKLGPAGGTGELFF	TGCGCCAGCAACCCAACTAAGCTCGGTCCGGCAGGGGGCACCGGGGAGCTGTTTTTT
TRBV5-1	TRBJ1-1	few	.	CASRKEDTEAFF	TGCGCCAGCCGGAAGGAGGACACTGAAGCTTTCTTT
TRBV20-1	TRBJ2-1	.	.	CRVGRVSYNEQFF	TGCAGGGTTGGCCGAGTCTCCTACAATGAGCAGTTCTTC
TRBV9	TRBJ2-3	.	.	CASSVSLFGPPGTDTQYF	TGTGCCAGCAGCGTATCCCTCTTCGGGCCTCCGGGGACAGATACGCAGTATTTT
TRBV7-9	TRBJ1-1	.	.	CASSFGPLGPEGAFF	TGTGCCAGCAGCTTCGGACCCCTCGGCCCCGAGGGAGCTTTCTTT
TRBV6-1	TRBJ2-7	.	TRBD1	CASSPRQGPSYEQYF	TGTGCCAGCAGTCCACGACAGGGGCCCTCCTACGAGCAGTACTTC
TRBV12-3/TRBV12-4	TRBJ1-1	few	.	CASSSQNTEAFF	TGTGCCAGCAGTTCTCAGAACACTGAAGCTTTCTTT